These 23 T cell receptor beta chains were all obtained from the same sample, sequenced in a study of cytomegalovirus exposure and HLA in healthy donors. 13 Jbeta primers and 60 Vbeta primers were used for the PCR. The method was immunoSEQ multiplex PCR; TCRdb's version includes in-frame clones alone and lacks a portion of them. The data show some 190,000 clones, around 80% seen once. Sequencing used PBMCs. These receptors came from a man aged 40-49 years in good health and CMV-seronegative.

The chain has TRBV5-1 and TRBJ2-5, with D possibly matching TRBD2 (6 bases). Germline loops: CDR1 SGHRS, CDR2 YFSETQ. V was trimmed by 2 bases and J by 2 bases, leaving 10 bases between them. CDR3 length: 14 amino acids. CDR3: CASSFRGTQETQYF. The CDR3 DNA reads as TGCGCCAGCAGCTTTCGGGGGACGCAAGAGACCCAGTACTTC.

The rearrangement links TRBV6-5 to TRBJ2-3; 9 positions agree with TRBD2. Germline lookup yields CDR1 MNHEY and CDR2 SVGAGI. The V segment lost 2 bases and the J segment 1 base; nucleotides outside the gene matches: 1. This CDR3 has 15 residues. The CDR3 sequence: CASSYGLARTDTQYF. CDR3 coding DNA: TGTGCCAGCAGTTACGGACTAGCGCGCACAGATACGCAGTATTTT.

The chain couples TRBV2 to TRBJ2-2; TRBD2 aligns across 9 bases. CDR3 length: 15 residues. Losses at the gene ends were 6 bases for V and 7 bases for J; bases not matched to a gene: 9. Germline values: CDR1 SNHLY, CDR2 FYNNEI. The DNA for the CDR3 is TGTGCCAGCAGGGGGACTAGCATTACGATCGGGGAGCTGTTTTTT. This gives the protein CASRGTSITIGELFF.

This clone has just one count. This chain connects TRBV18 to TRBJ2-7; possibly TRBD2 for D (5 bases). The CDR3 consists of 14 residues. Trimming pared 2 bases from V and 5 bases from J, leaving 13 bases between. Germline loops: CDR1 KGHSH, CDR2 LQKENI. The CDR3 region has the DNA TGTGCCAGCTCACCAGGAACCGGGATCCACGAGCAGTACTTC. It yields the protein CASSPGTGIHEQYF.

This clone has a single count. This CDR3 reads CAHGGEQGSAEKLFF. CDR3 DNA sequence: TGTGCCCACGGAGGGGAACAGGGGTCTGCTGAAAAACTGTTTTTT. The rearrangement joins TRBV28 to TRBJ1-4; 7 nucleotides agree with TRBD1. V gave up 11 bases and J gave up 7 bases; unmatched junction bases: 16. The CDR3 runs to 15 residues. Germline V gene lookup returns CDR1 MDHEN and CDR2 SYDVKM.

The CDR3 DNA reads TGTGCCAGCAGCTTAGCGGCCGGGAATTACGAGCAGTACTTC. Its protein is CASSLAAGNYEQYF. This chain connects TRBV7-6 to TRBJ2-7, with a tentative D call TRBD2 (5 bases). Germline CDR1 SGHVS, CDR2 FNYEAQ. V lost 0 bases to trimming and J lost 4 bases, with 10 bases between them. The CDR3 has 14 amino acids.

This clone was picked up a small number of times. The chain carries TRBV7-2 and TRBJ1-2; D call uncertain. From germline, CDR1 is SGHTA and CDR2 FQGNSA. V was clipped by 2 bases and J by 5 bases, with 6 bases between them. This CDR3 has 12 amino acids. The CDR3 sequence is CASSLSTYGYTF. In DNA, the CDR3 is TGTGCCAGCAGCTTAAGCACGTATGGCTACACCTTC. The variable domain in full, completed from reference TRBV7-2 and TRBJ1-2, reads GAGVSQSPSNKVTEKGKDVELRCDPISGHTALYWYRQSLGQGLEFLIYFQGNSAPDKSGLPSDRFSAERTGGSVSTLTIQRTQQEDSAVYLCASSLSTYGYTFGSGTRLTVV.

This chain links TRBV4-3 with TRBJ2-7; 9 bases match TRBD2. Losses at the gene ends were 3 bases for V and 3 bases for J; bases not matched to a gene: 6. This CDR3 is 15 amino acids long. Germline CDR1 is LGHNA and CDR2 is YSLEER. CDR3 protein: CASSQASGTGYEQYF. The CDR3 coding sequence is TGCGCCAGCAGCCAGGCTAGCGGGACTGGCTACGAGCAGTACTTC.

This clone was seen a single time. For the CDR3, the DNA is TGTGCCAGCAGCCGAACGGGACTAGCGGGAGATACGCAGTATTTT. Its protein product is CASSRTGLAGDTQYF. The chain joins TRBV11-3 to TRBJ2-3; the match to TRBD2 covers 12 bases. CDR1 SGHNT and CDR2 YENEEA come from the germline V gene. V was pared by 5 bases and J by 5 bases, with 5 bases of the junction left unmatched. This CDR3 region has 15 residues.

This clone was counted only a few times. Written as DNA, the CDR3 is TGTGCCAGCAGCCCGGGACAGGGGGCAGGGAATGAGCAGTTCTTC. This sequence encodes CASSPGQGAGNEQFF. The rearrangement uses TRBV7-2 and TRBJ2-1; 12 bases match TRBD1. The CDR3 covers 15 residues. Germline V gene lookup returns CDR1 SGHTA and CDR2 FQGNSA. With 5 bases clipped from V and 7 bases from J, the junction kept 6 bases outside the gene matches. The complete variable domain, with remaining parts taken from reference TRBV7-2 and TRBJ2-1, reads GAGVSQSPSNKVTEKGKDVELRCDPISGHTALYWYRQSLGQGLEFLIYFQGNSAPDKSGLPSDRFSAERTGGSVSTLTIQRTQQEDSAVYLCASSPGQGAGNEQFFGPGTRLTVL.

This chain joins TRBV27 and TRBJ1-1, with D perhaps matching TRBD1 (6 bases). Germline-derived CDR1 and CDR2 are MNHEY and SMNVEV (reference sequence). Trimming shortened V by 4 bases and J by 0 bases, and 15 bases separated the two germline ends. The CDR3 has 16 amino acids. The CDR3 DNA is TGTGCCAGCAGTTCTCTCTGGGACAACTTGAACACTGAAGCTTTCTTT. The encoded protein is CASSSLWDNLNTEAFF.

The chain employs TRBV6-5 and TRBJ2-7; TRBD2 matches 8 bases. The germline CDR1 and CDR2 sequences are MNHEY and SVGAGI. The CDR3 contains 15 residues. With V trimmed by 6 bases and J by 2 bases, 9 bases remained unmatched. The chain's CDR3 is CASRPGVAGTYEQYF. As DNA, the CDR3 is TGTGCCAGCAGGCCGGGGGTAGCGGGAACCTACGAGCAGTACTTC.

This chain links TRBV7-3 with TRBJ1-2; D perhaps matches TRBD1 (6 bases). The germline CDR1 and CDR2 sequences are SGHTA and FQGTGA. This CDR3 is 18 amino acids long. The ends were cut back, 1 base at V and 4 bases at J, with 22 bases in the middle. CDR3 sequence: CASSLRGRGESWSYGYTF. CDR3 sequence (DNA): TGTGCCAGCAGCTTAAGAGGCAGGGGAGAAAGTTGGAGCTATGGCTACACCTTC.

This clone was found a few times. This chain links TRBV10-1 with TRBJ2-2; D is perhaps TRBD2 (6 bases). The germline V gene encodes CDR1 WNHNN and CDR2 SYGVQD (reference sequence). The CDR3 sequence is 18 residues long. Trimming took off 5 bases at V and 4 bases at J, with 23 bases between the two ends. This CDR3 reads CASSTLVASAKLTGELFF. Written as DNA, the CDR3 is TGCGCCAGCAGTACCTTAGTTGCTAGCGCCAAACTCACCGGGGAGCTGTTTTTT.

The V and J genes are TRBV2 and TRBJ1-5; TRBD1 matches 8 bases. This CDR3 comprises 15 residues. Germline-derived CDR1 and CDR2 are SNHLY and FYNNEI. The J segment lost 6 bases and the V segment lost 4 bases, leaving 8 bases of the junction unmatched. The CDR3 loop reads CASSGAGGAGQPQHF. The CDR3 coding sequence is TGTGCCAGCAGTGGGGCAGGGGGCGCGGGTCAGCCCCAGCATTTT.

The sample holds one count of this clone. The V and J genes are TRBV6-5 and TRBJ2-7; no reliable D call. Germline CDR1 reads MNHEY; CDR2 reads SVGAGI. There are 14 residues in the CDR3. The V end lost 4 bases, the J end lost 2 bases, and 12 bases lay between the germline ends. This CDR3 is CASSSPLEAYEQYF. CDR3 nucleotides: TGTGCCAGCAGTTCTCCCCTAGAAGCCTACGAGCAGTACTTC.

With regard to this clone: At one of its ends the junction is not consistent with the germline gene, which may arise from a read error. CDR3 bases: TGTGCTAGCAGCCGCCTCCCGGACAGCACCTACGAGCAGTACTTC. Its translation: CASSRLPDSTYEQYF. The rearrangement joins TRBV7-7 to TRBJ2-7, with D possibly TRBD1 on 6 matching bases. Germline V gene lookup returns CDR1 SSHAT and CDR2 FNYEAQ (reference sequence). This CDR3 spans 15 amino acids.

The sample holds one count of this clone. This rearrangement joins TRBV5-1 to TRBJ1-1, with 7 bases lining up with TRBD1. Germline V gene sequence: CDR1 SGHRS, CDR2 YFSETQ. Trimming at V came to 2 bases and at J to 8 bases, leaving 6 bases not matched to a gene. The CDR3 runs to 13 residues. The CDR3 loop is CASSFTGASEAFF. The CDR3, as DNA: TGCGCCAGCAGCTTCACAGGGGCTTCCGAAGCTTTCTTT.

The V and J genes are TRBV4-2 and TRBJ2-7; tentatively, D is TRBD1 (5 bases). The germline V and J ends were trimmed by 5 bases and 6 bases, with 20 bases remaining between them. Germline CDR1 is LGHNA and CDR2 is YNFKEQ. The CDR3 sequence is 15 residues long. Written as DNA, the CDR3 is TGTGCCAGCAGCTTAAATTGGCCAGGGCCTGTCGAGCAGTACTTC. This codes for CASSLNWPGPVEQYF.

The CDR3 here is CASSVTTSAQETQYF. CDR3 sequence (DNA): TGTGCCAGCAGTGTTACGACTAGCGCGCAAGAGACCCAGTACTTC. V gene TRBV6-5 combines with J gene TRBJ2-5; 8 bases match TRBD2. Trimming removed 5 bases from V and 2 bases from J; junction bases left unmatched: 7. Looked up from germline, CDR1 is MNHEY and CDR2 is SVGAGI. The CDR3 runs 15 residues.

The chain joins TRBV7-9 to TRBJ2-1; 10 nucleotides agree with TRBD2. There are 15 residues in the CDR3. The junction had 5 bases not matched to a gene; V was cut back by 3 bases and J by 6 bases. Germline CDR1 reads SEHNR; CDR2 reads FQNEAQ (reference sequence). The CDR3 region has the DNA TGTGCCAGCAGCTTGCTAGCGGGAGTAGGCAATGAGCAGTTCTTC. Protein: CASSLLAGVGNEQFF. Full variable domain (rest looked up from reference TRBV7-9 and TRBJ2-1): DTGVSQNPRHKITKRGQNVTFRCDPISEHNRLYWYRQTLGQGPEFLTYFQNEAQLEKSRLLSDRFSAERPKGSFSTLEIQRTEQGDSAMYLCASSLLAGVGNEQFFGPGTRLTVL.

The rearrangement uses TRBV9 and TRBJ1-5; tentatively, D is TRBD1 (5 bases). Germline V CDR1 and CDR2: SGDLS, YYNGEE. The CDR3 sequence is 15 residues long. Trimming took off 7 bases at V and 1 base at J, with 15 bases between the two ends. The CDR3 loop is CASSELGGSNQPQHF. The CDR3 DNA is TGTGCCAGCTCCGAGCTGGGGGGAAGCAATCAGCCCCAGCATTTT.

This clone has a single count. J is TRBJ1-5 and V is TRBV6-5; D might be TRBD1 (5 bases). The ends were cut back, 11 bases at V and 2 bases at J, with 10 bases in the middle. Germline CDR1 is MNHEY and CDR2 is SVGAGI. CDR3 size: 12 residues. The CDR3 here is CAVGGGNQPQHF. The DNA of the CDR3 is TGTGCCGTGGGAGGGGGCAATCAGCCCCAGCATTTT.